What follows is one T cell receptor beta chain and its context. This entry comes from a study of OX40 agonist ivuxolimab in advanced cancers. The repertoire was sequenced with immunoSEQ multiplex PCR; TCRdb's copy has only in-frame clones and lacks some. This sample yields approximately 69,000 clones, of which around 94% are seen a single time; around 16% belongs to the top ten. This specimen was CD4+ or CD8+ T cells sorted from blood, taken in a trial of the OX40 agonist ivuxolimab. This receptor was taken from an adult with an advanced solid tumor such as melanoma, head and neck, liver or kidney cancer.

Here the CDR3 reads CASSQEGTSLYEQYF. For the CDR3, the DNA is TGCGCCAGCAGCCAAGAGGGGACTTCCCTCTACGAGCAGTACTTC. J is TRBJ2-7 and V is TRBV4-3, with D tentatively TRBD2 (6 bases). Germline V CDR1 and CDR2: LGHNA, YSLEER. The V and J ends lost 0 bases and 3 bases respectively, with 12 bases between them. The CDR3 totals 15 residues.